The clone carrying this T cell receptor (beta chain) was picked up a small number of times. As yet, its antigen is unknown. The record originates from a study of T cells after yellow fever vaccination. The study, taken as a whole, reports: Reappearing after the booster were most of the clones from primary vaccination (roughly 95% CD4, approximately 85% CD8). Clonotype sharing between CD4 and CD8 compartments was small.

It was through 5'RACE template switching that TCR cDNA was made, with a universal primer site and UMIs added. TCRdb re-called the 5' RACE reads through MiXCR, storing one row per CDR3 protein. The sample shows roughly 500,000 distinct CDR3 sequences, about 19% of them seen only once. J gave up 4 bases and V 5 bases, and 7 bases lay outside the gene matches. Germline loops: CDR1 SEHNR, CDR2 FQNEAQ (reference sequence). This CDR3 is 16 amino acids long. This clonotype was sampled from a man aged 25-40 years who received the YFV17D yellow fever vaccine. The sample consisted of PBMCs, taken 15 days after the yellow fever booster vaccination. This chain links TRBV7-9 with TRBJ2-1, with 11 bases aligning to TRBD2. CDR3 DNA: TGTGCCAGCAGCGCACCGGGACTAGCGGATTACAATGAGCAGTTCTTC. Residues: CASSAPGLADYNEQFF.